This paragraph reports one T cell receptor (beta chain). Its antigen specificity is not known. No base-level quality is on record; no much larger clone is a single base apart. Between the V and J ends, shortened by 6 bases and 0 bases respectively, the junction contains 18 bases. From the cysteine through the phenylalanine, the CDR3 covers 17 amino acids. Kept here is only the CDR3 DNA, which spans 51 bases and is read in frame from base 1. CDR1 and CDR2, looked up from the germline V gene, are SGHNT and YENEEA. The data derive from a study of OX40 agonist ivuxolimab in advanced cancers. About the full investigation: Ivuxolimab, which targeted the costimulatory receptor OX40 (CD134), was an agonistic, fully human IgG2 monoclonal antibody. In the dose-escalation cohort, around four fifths of patients were male, and the mean age was around 60 years, with a range of roughly 23 to 85. The purpose of peripheral TCRbeta sequencing was to test whether ivuxolimab changed TCR sequence diversity and led to clonal T-cell expansion. Partial responses occurred in three dose-escalation patients, of whom one had hepatocellular carcinoma and two had cutaneous melanoma. Intravenous ivuxolimab was administered to patients every 2 weeks at six dose levels: 0.01, 0.1, 0.3, 1.5, 3 and 10 mg/kg. Of the approximately 54 patients in dose escalation, some 20 had hepatocellular carcinoma, approximately 15 had melanoma, 9 had renal cell carcinoma and 9 had head and neck cancer. The monotherapy dose-escalation portion (N = 52 patients) of the phase I ivuxolimab trial is reported in the paper. Patients were allowed to have had prior anti-PD-1, anti-PD-L1 or anti-CTLA-4 therapy, and around 41% of the dose-escalation patients had previously received checkpoint inhibitors.

Patients with a history of autoimmune disease or receiving systemic immunosuppression were excluded from the trial. Peripheral blood for TCR sequencing was collected from all dose cohorts at baseline, on cycle 4 day 1, and on cycle 7 day 1. The samples were taken from a phase I, first-in-human, multicenter, open-label dose-escalation trial of ivuxolimab. Adults with locally advanced or metastatic melanoma, renal cell, hepatocellular, or head and neck squamous cell carcinoma were enrolled in the trial. Before TCR sequencing, CD4+ and CD8+ T cells were separately sorted from peripheral blood. Genomic DNA was extracted from sorted cells for sequencing of the TCRbeta CDR3 region. The immunoSEQ Assay was used for sequencing of TCRbeta CDR3 regions. This immuneACCESS table, as held by TCRdb, lists in-frame sequences with V and J called but not all clones. Of the missing ones, under half trace to an unresolved V gene in checked studies; the others have no known cause. A total of 100,000 or so clones appear in this sample, roughly 95% of them only once. Clones ranked in the top ten supply 2% of the sample.

Results and caveats for the whole study, not just this receptor: Clonal expansion of both CD4+ and CD8+ blood T cells was observed from baseline to week 6 at doses 0.1 to 3.0 mg/kg. Partial responders in the 0.1-3.0 mg/kg groups had among the lowest normalized peripheral clonal expansion, especially among CD8+ T cells. After ivuxolimab, expanded clones were on average more numerous among CD8+ T cells than among CD4+ T cells. Low levels of normalized T-cell clonal expansion were also seen in some patients who did not respond. The antigen specificity of the peripheral T cells that underwent clonal expansion was not determined.

Sequences were derived from CD4+ or CD8+ T cells sorted from blood, sampled in a trial of the OX40 agonist ivuxolimab. The source is an adult with an advanced solid tumor such as melanoma, head and neck, liver or kidney cancer. The rearranged chain carries TRBV11-3 and TRBJ2-1, with a tentative D call of TRBD1 or TRBD2, each matching 5 bases. The CDR3 here reads CASSPGTVLSSYNEQFF. The DNA is as follows: TGTGCCAGCAGTCCAGGGACGGTCTTAAGCTCCTACAATGAGCAGTTCTTC.